This T cell receptor beta chain appears in the sequencing data of a study of control samples from healthy donors and cancer patients. Assay used: immunoSEQ multiplex PCR; TCRdb lists only in-frame clones, some missing. The repertoire has about 82,000 clones, around 87% of them found once; the top ten carry about 18%. In germline, CDR1 is SGHDT, CDR2 YYEEEE. Deletions cut 4 bases from V and 3 bases from J, with 14 bases between. The CDR3 is made up of 15 amino acids. The sequenced material came from blood. This sequence joins TRBV5-6 and TRBJ1-5; weak D call: TRBD1 (6 bases). This clonotype was sampled from a man aged 50-60 years in good health. Here the CDR3 reads CASSQGLRPNQPQHF. In nucleotides, the CDR3 is TGTGCCAGCAGCCAGGGGTTACGACCCAATCAGCCCCAGCATTTT. The variable domain in full, with the rest retrieved from reference TRBV5-6 and TRBJ1-5, is DAGVTQSPTHLIKTRGQQVTLRCSPKSGHDTVSWYQQALGQGPQFIFQYYEEEERQRGNFPDRFSGHQFPNYSSELNVNALLLGDSALYLCASSQGLRPNQPQHFGDGTRLSIL.